The clone carrying this TCR beta chain was counted between two and nine times. Its antigen is not known. The table came from immunoSEQ multiplex PCR; TCRdb's copy has only in-frame clones and leaves some out. The table lists tens of thousands of clones, less than 85% of them singletons. The V end lost 5 bases, the J end lost 12 bases, and 17 bases lay between the germline ends. CDR1 is MNHEY and CDR2 is SMNVEV in the germline V gene (reference sequence). The CDR3 sequence is 14 residues long. These data are taken from a study of lymphopenia after photon versus proton radiotherapy. Notes on the study in general: After the lymphocyte nadir, photon-treated repertoires showed oligoclonal expansion, especially of CD8+ Temra cells. Under photons, naive T cells and diversity fell while effector/memory populations rose. Post-nadir TCR diversity decline inversely tracked overall survival among those who died. Authors raise, but do not show, better survival with proton therapy.

The receptor was derived from a man in his sixties with pancreatic cancer. Here the sequenced sample was peripheral blood, taken from a patient treated with photon-based radiotherapy. The rearrangement joins TRBV27 to TRBJ1-6, with D possibly matching TRBD1 (6 bases). The CDR3: CASSPGTPELPLHF. CDR3 bases: TGTGCCAGCAGTCCTGGGACACCGGAGTTACCCCTCCACTTT.